One TCR beta chain is described in this entry. The PCR employed 60 Vbeta primers together with 13 Jbeta primers. Sequencing used immunoSEQ multiplex PCR; TCRdb keeps in-frame clones, though not all of them. The sample yields more than 100,000 clones, 66% seen once. This sample is drawn from a study of cytomegalovirus exposure and HLA in healthy donors. The CDR3 has 17 residues. Looked up from germline, CDR1 is SGDLS and CDR2 is YYNGEE. J lost 5 bases, V lost 0 bases, and 9 bases had no gene match. The sequenced material came from PBMCs. This sequence joins TRBV9 and TRBJ2-1, with 9 bases lining up with TRBD2. This receptor was identified in a woman aged 50 to 65 in good health and CMV-seronegative. CDR3 bases: TGTGCCAGCAGCGTAGAGGTAGCGGGAGATTCAAACAATGAGCAGTTCTTC. Its protein product is CASSVEVAGDSNNEQFF.